The rows below give T cell receptor beta chains drawn from one sample of a study of T cell repertoires in cytomegalovirus infection. Each CDR3 protein gets one entry after TCRdb re-called the reads with MiXCR. The sample lists hundreds of thousands of distinct CDR3 sequences; about 40% were seen once. The sequencing sample was made of PBMCs. Source of these receptors: a human donor in good health (CMV status not recorded). Some clones in this sample may be carry-over from other donors' samples. Each CDR3 is given with its conserved first and last residue. A D gene is named only where the DNA matches it firmly. Clone sizes are given selectively: once, few, many, or a class where the clone is expanded.

J gene: TRBJ2-3; V gene: TRBV4-1; D gene: -; clone size: -; CDR3 DNA: TGCGCCAGCAGTCCCATCACCGGGGCAGATACGCAGTATTTT; CDR3 protein: CASSPITGADTQYF
J gene: TRBJ1-6; V gene: TRBV2; D gene: -; clone size: -; CDR3 DNA: TGTGCCAGCAGTCTACAGGGTTGGAATTCACCCCTCCACTTT; CDR3 protein: CASSLQGWNSPLHF
J gene: TRBJ2-3; V gene: TRBV6-1; D gene: -; clone size: -; CDR3 DNA: TGTGCCAGCAGACTTCAGACTGGCGCATGGGGGACCTCATACACAGATACGCAGTATTTT; CDR3 protein: CASRLQTGAWGTSYTDTQYF
J gene: TRBJ2-7; V gene: TRBV6-2/TRBV6-3; D gene: TRBD2; clone size: -; CDR3 DNA: TGTGCCAGCAGTGAGAGGACTAGCGGGTCCCACGAGCAGTACTTC; CDR3 protein: CASSERTSGSHEQYF
J gene: TRBJ1-6; V gene: TRBV7-8; D gene: -; clone size: many; CDR3 DNA: TGTGCCAGCAGCTTAGCGATCCCTAATTCACCCCTCCACTTT; CDR3 protein: CASSLAIPNSPLHF
J gene: TRBJ2-7; V gene: TRBV7-3; D gene: -; clone size: -; CDR3 DNA: TGTGCCAGCAGCTTAACCGGGGGTAGTTTCTACGAGCAGTACTTC; CDR3 protein: CASSLTGGSFYEQYF
J gene: TRBJ2-3; V gene: TRBV7-2; D gene: TRBD2; clone size: many; CDR3 DNA: TGTGCCAGCAGCTTAGTGAGGGCTAGCGGGAGGAGGGGCACAGATACGCAGTATTTT; CDR3 protein: CASSLVRASGRRGTDTQYF
J gene: TRBJ2-5; V gene: TRBV23-1; D gene: -; clone size: -; CDR3 DNA: TGCGCCAGCAGTCAATCTCCGAAGGGCGAAAGAGAGTCCCAGTACTTC; CDR3 protein: CASSQSPKGERESQYF
J gene: TRBJ2-3; V gene: TRBV7-9; D gene: TRBD1; clone size: -; CDR3 DNA: TGTGCCAGCAGCCCGGGACAGGGGATAGATACGCAGTATTTT; CDR3 protein: CASSPGQGIDTQYF
J gene: TRBJ1-6; V gene: TRBV27; D gene: -; clone size: -; CDR3 DNA: TGTGCCAGCAGTCCGCGGGAGGGCAGGCTTAATTCACCCCTCCACTTT; CDR3 protein: CASSPREGRLNSPLHF
J gene: TRBJ2-7; V gene: TRBV4-2; D gene: TRBD2; clone size: -; CDR3 DNA: TGTGCCAGCAGTAAGAGTCTAGCGGAGAGTTACGAGCAGTACTTC; CDR3 protein: CASSKSLAESYEQYF
J gene: TRBJ1-1; V gene: TRBV2; D gene: TRBD1; clone size: few; CDR3 DNA: TGTGCCAGCACGACAGGGCGCCTTGAAGCTTTCTTT; CDR3 protein: CASTTGRLEAFF
J gene: TRBJ1-2; V gene: TRBV7-2; D gene: -; clone size: many; CDR3 DNA: TGTGCCAGCAGCTTAGCGAGTCGGGGGACCTATAAAGGCTACACCTTC; CDR3 protein: CASSLASRGTYKGYTF
J gene: TRBJ1-5; V gene: TRBV27; D gene: -; clone size: few; CDR3 DNA: TGTGCCAGCAGTTTATTGGGCAAGAATCAGCCCCAGCATTTT; CDR3 protein: CASSLLGKNQPQHF
J gene: TRBJ2-1; V gene: TRBV7-2; D gene: TRBD2; clone size: many; CDR3 DNA: TGTGCCAGCCGGAGCGGGGGGAGCTCCTACAATGAGCAGTTCTTC; CDR3 protein: CASRSGGSSYNEQFF
J gene: TRBJ2-2; V gene: TRBV28; D gene: -; clone size: once; CDR3 DNA: TGTGCCAGCAGAGGCGGCAGGCGAAACACCGGGGAGCTGTTTTTT; CDR3 protein: CASRGGRRNTGELFF
J gene: TRBJ2-3; V gene: TRBV11-2; D gene: TRBD2; clone size: few; CDR3 DNA: TGTGCCAGCAGCTTCGCTAGCGGGGGACCCACAGATACGCAGTATTTT; CDR3 protein: CASSFASGGPTDTQYF
J gene: TRBJ2-4; V gene: TRBV4-1; D gene: TRBD1; clone size: -; CDR3 DNA: TGCGCCAGCAGTAAGGACAGGGGGGAAAACATTCAGTACTTC; CDR3 protein: CASSKDRGENIQYF
J gene: TRBJ2-2; V gene: TRBV7-2; D gene: -; clone size: few; CDR3 DNA: TGTGCCAGCAGCGTCAAGGTTACCGGGGAGCTGTTTTTT; CDR3 protein: CASSVKVTGELFF
J gene: TRBJ2-1; V gene: TRBV27; D gene: -; clone size: few; CDR3 DNA: TGTGCCAGCAGTTCCAGAGACACCCGTAGCTCCTACAATGAGCAGTTCTTC; CDR3 protein: CASSSRDTRSSYNEQFF
J gene: TRBJ2-7; V gene: TRBV28; D gene: -; clone size: -; CDR3 DNA: TGTGCCAGCAGTTCATCCAGGGGATACGAGCAGTACTTC; CDR3 protein: CASSSSRGYEQYF
J gene: TRBJ1-2; V gene: TRBV7-9; D gene: TRBD1; clone size: -; CDR3 DNA: TGTGCCAGCGGGGGACAGGGGGCTTTCTATGGCTACACCTTC; CDR3 protein: CASGGQGAFYGYTF
J gene: TRBJ2-3; V gene: TRBV7-7; D gene: -; clone size: many; CDR3 DNA: TGTGCTAGCAGCTTAGGGCCGGGAGCCGCAGATACGCAGTATTTT; CDR3 protein: CASSLGPGAADTQYF
J gene: TRBJ2-1; V gene: TRBV29-1; D gene: TRBD2; clone size: few; CDR3 DNA: TGCAGCGCCGGAACTAGCGGGGGTGGCGATGAGCAGTTCTTC; CDR3 protein: CSAGTSGGGDEQFF
J gene: TRBJ1-2; V gene: TRBV30; D gene: -; clone size: -; CDR3 DNA: TGTGCCTGGAGTGTATACAATTCCTATGGCTACACCTTC; CDR3 protein: CAWSVYNSYGYTF
J gene: TRBJ1-5; V gene: TRBV29-1; D gene: -; clone size: few; CDR3 DNA: TGCAGCGTTGCGGCAGGCAATCAGCCCCAGCATTTT; CDR3 protein: CSVAAGNQPQHF
J gene: TRBJ2-3; V gene: TRBV7-2; D gene: TRBD2; clone size: many; CDR3 DNA: TGTGCCAGCAGTCCTGGACTAGCGACAGATACGCAGTATTTT; CDR3 protein: CASSPGLATDTQYF
J gene: TRBJ2-3; V gene: TRBV7-2; D gene: -; clone size: -; CDR3 DNA: TGTGACAGCAGCTTGAAGGAACGGGCGTTCACTCGCACAGCTACGCAGTATTTT; CDR3 protein: CDSSLKERAFTRTATQYF
J gene: TRBJ2-6; V gene: TRBV6-5; D gene: -; clone size: many; CDR3 DNA: TGTGCCAGCAGTTTGGACAACTCTGGGGCCAACGTCCTGACTTTC; CDR3 protein: CASSLDNSGANVLTF
J gene: TRBJ2-3; V gene: TRBV20-1; D gene: TRBD2; clone size: -; CDR3 DNA: TGCAGTGCCACACTAGCGGAAAGCACAGATACGCAGTATTTT; CDR3 protein: CSATLAESTDTQYF
J gene: TRBJ1-6; V gene: TRBV12-3/TRBV12-4; D gene: TRBD1; clone size: few; CDR3 DNA: TGTGCCAGCAGTTTAGGGACAGGGCGTTCACCCCTCCACTTT; CDR3 protein: CASSLGTGRSPLHF
J gene: TRBJ1-4; V gene: TRBV7-9; D gene: -; clone size: many; CDR3 DNA: TGTGCCAGCAGCTTAGTGCGGCAGGTAACGGACGAAAAACTGTTTTTT; CDR3 protein: CASSLVRQVTDEKLFF
J gene: TRBJ1-1; V gene: TRBV25-1; D gene: -; clone size: -; CDR3 DNA: TGTGCCTGCAGTGAATGGGGGGGCGTTTCGATAGCTTTCTTT; CDR3 protein: CACSEWGGVSIAFF
J gene: TRBJ1-1; V gene: TRBV28; D gene: TRBD1; clone size: -; CDR3 DNA: TGTGCCAGCAGCATGGTAGACAGGGTAACTGAAGCTTTCTTT; CDR3 protein: CASSMVDRVTEAFF
J gene: TRBJ1-5; V gene: TRBV28; D gene: -; clone size: -; CDR3 DNA: TGTGCCAGCAGTGGACCGGAGGGCAATCAGCCCCAGCATTTT; CDR3 protein: CASSGPEGNQPQHF
J gene: TRBJ2-7; V gene: TRBV5-3; D gene: -; clone size: -; CDR3 DNA: TGTGCCAGCAGCTTGGAGGGACGGACAAACTCCTACGAGCAGTACTTC; CDR3 protein: CASSLEGRTNSYEQYF
J gene: TRBJ2-1; V gene: TRBV4-1; D gene: -; clone size: many; CDR3 DNA: TGCGCCAGCAGCCAATCGGGACTCCGCTCCTACAATGAGCAGTTCTTC; CDR3 protein: CASSQSGLRSYNEQFF
J gene: TRBJ2-7; V gene: TRBV7-9; D gene: -; clone size: -; CDR3 DNA: TGTGCCAGCAGCTACGGCGGAATCTACGAGCAGTACTTC; CDR3 protein: CASSYGGIYEQYF
J gene: TRBJ1-1; V gene: TRBV7-6; D gene: -; clone size: -; CDR3 DNA: TGTGCCAGCAGCCCACCACCGGGCCAGGCGGACACTGAAGCTTTCTTT; CDR3 protein: CASSPPPGQADTEAFF
J gene: TRBJ1-2; V gene: TRBV12-3/TRBV12-4; D gene: -; clone size: -; CDR3 DNA: TGTGCCAGCAGCCGGCAGGGGCGCCCGAACTATGGCTACACCTTC; CDR3 protein: CASSRQGRPNYGYTF
J gene: TRBJ2-1; V gene: TRBV5-1; D gene: -; clone size: -; CDR3 DNA: TGCGCCAGCAGCTTGTTCTCGACAGCGGGCAATGGGCAGTTCTTC; CDR3 protein: CASSLFSTAGNGQFF
J gene: TRBJ2-5; V gene: TRBV7-6; D gene: TRBD2; clone size: few; CDR3 DNA: TGTGCCAGCAGCTTCCGGGGGGGACCACGCCAAGAGACCCAGTACTTC; CDR3 protein: CASSFRGGPRQETQYF
J gene: TRBJ1-5; V gene: TRBV12-3/TRBV12-4; D gene: -; clone size: few; CDR3 DNA: TGTGCCAGCACCCTTAGCAGGCGAAGTCATCAGCCCCAGCATTTT; CDR3 protein: CASTLSRRSHQPQHF
J gene: TRBJ2-3; V gene: TRBV5-8; D gene: TRBD1; clone size: few; CDR3 DNA: TGTGCCAGCAGCTCTGGGACAGGGTATTTTACAGATACGCAGTATTTT; CDR3 protein: CASSSGTGYFTDTQYF
J gene: TRBJ1-5; V gene: TRBV12-3/TRBV12-4; D gene: -; clone size: -; CDR3 DNA: TGTGCCAGCGCGCCAGGAGGGGATTATAGCAATCAGCCCCAGCATTTT; CDR3 protein: CASAPGGDYSNQPQHF